The present entry profiles one T cell receptor (beta chain) with its context. The antigen is not known. This sample stems from a study of CXCR3-negative and CXCR3-positive naive CD8 T cells. Study-level results: In CXCR3-positive naive cells, the TRB CDR3s were more hydrophobic than in CXCR3-negative naive cells. Relative to memory CD8+ cells, whose diversity was much lower, both naive subsets had comparably high diversity.

Carrying UMI labels, the TRB cDNA libraries were prepared through 5' RACE. One entry per CDR3 protein, without DNA, is what TCRdb gives after re-calling the 5' RACE reads. The sample features over 100,000 distinct CDR3 sequences, with 0.25% to 0.35% in its top ten. Germline CDR1 and CDR2: MNHEY and SVGAGI. The CDR3 extends over 14 amino acids. This sequence originates from a human donor in good health. Some clones in this sample may be carry-over from other donors' samples. Sequencing was done on a sample of naive CXCR3- CD8+ T cells from blood. Noted subset: CD45RO-CCR7+CD27+CD95- naive CD8+ T cells lacking CXCR3 (TNR3-). The V and J genes are TRBV6-5 and TRBJ2-1; TCRdb designates TRBD1, a call that cannot be tested without DNA. CDR3 loop: CASSPETGSREQFF.